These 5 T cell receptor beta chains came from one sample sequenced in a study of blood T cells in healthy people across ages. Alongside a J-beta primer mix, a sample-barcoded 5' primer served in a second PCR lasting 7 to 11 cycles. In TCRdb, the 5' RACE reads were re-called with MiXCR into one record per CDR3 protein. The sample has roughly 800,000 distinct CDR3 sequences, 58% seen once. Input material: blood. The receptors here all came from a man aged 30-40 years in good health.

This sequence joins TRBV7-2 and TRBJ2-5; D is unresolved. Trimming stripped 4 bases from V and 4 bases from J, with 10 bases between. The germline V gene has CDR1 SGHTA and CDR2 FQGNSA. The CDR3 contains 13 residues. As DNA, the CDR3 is TGTGCCAGCAGCTCATCCTCCCGAGAGACCCAGTACTTC. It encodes CASSSSSRETQYF. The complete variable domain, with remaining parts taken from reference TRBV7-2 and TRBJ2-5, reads GAGVSQSPSNKVTEKGKDVELRCDPISGHTALYWYRQSLGQGLEFLIYFQGNSAPDKSGLPSDRFSAERTGGSVSTLTIQRTQQEDSAVYLCASSSSSRETQYFGPGTRLLVL.

CDR3 residues: CASSLDRFTNEKLFF. The CDR3 nucleotides are TGTGCCAGCAGCTTGGACAGGTTCACTAATGAAAAACTGTTTTTT. The chain recombines TRBV5-6 with TRBJ1-4, with a weak D call TRBD1 (5 bases). The CDR3 runs to 15 residues. From germline, CDR1 is SGHDT and CDR2 YYEEEE. The V end lost 0 bases, the J end lost 2 bases, and 8 bases lay between the germline ends.

CDR3 DNA: TGTGCCAGCACCTGGGCTAGCGGGGGTCAAGAGACCCAGTACTTC. It codes for CASTWASGGQETQYF. This chain connects TRBV7-2 to TRBJ2-5; 10 nucleotides align to TRBD2. The CDR3 totals 15 residues. Looked up from germline, CDR1 is SGHTA and CDR2 is FQGNSA. The V gene end was trimmed by 7 bases and the J gene end by 2 bases; junction bases not matched to a gene: 7. Filled out from reference TRBV7-2 and TRBJ2-5, the complete variable domain reads GAGVSQSPSNKVTEKGKDVELRCDPISGHTALYWYRQSLGQGLEFLIYFQGNSAPDKSGLPSDRFSAERTGGSVSTLTIQRTQQEDSAVYLCASTWASGGQETQYFGPGTRLLVL.

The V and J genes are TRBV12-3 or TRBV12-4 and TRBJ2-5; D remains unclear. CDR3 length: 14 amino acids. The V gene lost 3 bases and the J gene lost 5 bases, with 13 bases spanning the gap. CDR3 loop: CASSFIGGSETQYF. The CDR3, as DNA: TGTGCCAGCAGTTTTATCGGCGGCTCGGAGACCCAGTACTTC.

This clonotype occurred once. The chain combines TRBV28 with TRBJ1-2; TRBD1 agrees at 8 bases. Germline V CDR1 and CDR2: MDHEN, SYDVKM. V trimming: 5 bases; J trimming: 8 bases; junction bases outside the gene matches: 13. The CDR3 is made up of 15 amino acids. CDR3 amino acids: CASSITGGPLHGYTF. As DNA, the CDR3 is TGTGCCAGCAGTATTACAGGGGGTCCACTGCACGGCTACACCTTC.